This TCR beta chain was retrieved from a study of cytomegalovirus exposure and HLA in healthy donors. Measured with immunoSEQ multiplex PCR; TCRdb has only the in-frame clones, and not every one. Of 120,000 or so clones in the sample, about nine tenths are singletons; the top ten hold about 2%. Input material: PBMCs. The sequence was obtained from a woman in her late teens or twenties in good health and CMV-seronegative.

Here the CDR3 DNA reads TGTGCCAGCAGCGGGAGGACTAGCGGGAACACCGGGGAGCTGTTTTTT. It encodes CASSGRTSGNTGELFF. The chain combines TRBV5-4 with TRBJ2-2; 10 nucleotides line up with TRBD2. The V segment lost 4 bases and the J segment 1 base; nucleotides outside the gene matches: 4. Germline V gene lookup returns CDR1 SGHNT and CDR2 YYREEE (reference sequence). The CDR3 contains 16 residues.